One and the same sample provided the 17 T cell receptor beta chains below, sequenced in a study of cytomegalovirus exposure and HLA in healthy donors. The PCR ran on 60 Vbeta and 13 Jbeta primers. Generated by immunoSEQ multiplex PCR, the TCRdb table keeps only in-frame clones and is missing some. The sample consists of approximately 140,000 clones, roughly four fifths of them appearing once. What was sequenced was PBMCs. These receptors were obtained from a girl aged 2-15 years in good health and CMV-seronegative.

The chain joins TRBV5-4 to TRBJ2-5; 7 bases are a match to TRBD2. The trim removed 3 bases at V and 2 bases at J, leaving 4 bases unmatched. The CDR3 length is 14 residues. CDR1 and CDR2 from the germline V gene are SGHNT and YYREEE (reference sequence). This CDR3 reads CASSSPGLQETQYF. The CDR3 DNA reads TGTGCCAGCAGCTCCCCGGGACTACAAGAGACCCAGTACTTC.

The V call is TRBV9, the J call TRBJ2-5; 13 bases are shared with TRBD2. The CDR3 contains 15 residues. The V segment lost 5 bases and the J segment 0 bases; nucleotides outside the gene matches: 1. Germline V lookup: CDR1 SGDLS, CDR2 YYNGEE. CDR3 region: CASSGLAGDQETQYF. The CDR3 nucleotides are TGTGCCAGCAGTGGACTAGCGGGGGACCAAGAGACCCAGTACTTC.

This clone was counted between two and nine times. The gene calls are TRBV19 and TRBJ1-4; TRBD1 agrees at 8 bases. The V gene's germline CDR1 is LNHDA and CDR2 SQIVND (reference sequence). V lost 5 bases, J lost 8 bases, and 7 bases stayed unmatched. This CDR3 contains 14 residues. The CDR3 sequence is CASSEDRANEKLFF. CDR3 nucleotides: TGTGCCAGTAGTGAGGACAGGGCAAACGAAAAACTGTTTTTT.

The chain combines TRBV2 with TRBJ2-1; D might be TRBD1 (5 bases). Germline-derived CDR1 and CDR2 are SNHLY and FYNNEI. V shed 1 base and J shed 9 bases, with 16 bases lying between them. This CDR3 spans 15 amino acids. The CDR3: CASSEDRSGSTEQFF. CDR3 in DNA: TGTGCCAGCAGTGAAGACAGGTCCGGCAGCACTGAGCAGTTCTTC.

The V and J genes are TRBV10-3 and TRBJ1-2; 10 positions match TRBD1. There are 13 residues in the CDR3. V was pared by 6 bases and J by 3 bases, with 1 base of the junction left unmatched. Germline loops: CDR1 ENHRY, CDR2 SYGVKD. The CDR3 loop reads CAIRGTGDYGYTF. In nucleotides, the CDR3 is TGTGCCATCAGAGGGACAGGGGACTATGGCTACACCTTC.

J is TRBJ1-6 and V is TRBV4-3; TRBD1 matches 7 bases. The germline gives CDR1 LGHNA, CDR2 YSLEER. Trimming took 4 bases from V and 9 from J; bases not matched to a gene: 15. This CDR3 comprises 17 residues. The CDR3 loop reads CASSRDRSPTLFSPLHF. CDR3 coding DNA: TGCGCCAGCAGCCGGGACAGAAGCCCTACCCTTTTTTCACCCCTCCACTTT.

V gene TRBV7-9 combines with J gene TRBJ2-3; D possibly corresponds to TRBD1 (5 bases). There are 16 residues in the CDR3. The V and J ends lost 4 bases and 5 bases respectively, with 19 bases between them. CDR1 and CDR2 from the germline V gene are SEHNR and FQNEAQ (reference sequence). The CDR3 reads CASSYRTTGGEDTQYF. In DNA form, the CDR3 reads TGTGCCAGCAGCTACAGGACAACGGGCGGAGAAGATACGCAGTATTTT.

The chain links TRBV28 to TRBJ1-5, with TRBD1 identical over 7 bases. Germline V gene sequence: CDR1 MDHEN, CDR2 SYDVKM. V was clipped by 5 bases and J by 3 bases; unmatched bases: 13. The CDR3 runs to 17 residues. The CDR3: CASSPNLGGLVNQPQHF. The CDR3 DNA reads TGTGCCAGCAGTCCAAACCTAGGGGGCCTCGTCAATCAGCCCCAGCATTTT.

The chain combines TRBV19 with TRBJ2-7, with D perhaps matching TRBD1 (6 bases). The V end was cut by 4 bases, the J end by 0 bases, with 7 bases between. Germline V lookup: CDR1 LNHDA, CDR2 SQIVND (reference sequence). There are 13 residues in the CDR3. CDR3 DNA: TGTGCCAGTAGTAGGGACAACTCCTACGAGCAGTACTTC. It specifies CASSRDNSYEQYF.

The chain couples TRBV28 to TRBJ1-1; TRBD1 matches at 8 bases. The CDR3 runs to 13 residues. V shed 5 bases and J 8 bases; nucleotides not matched to a gene: 7. CDR1 is MDHEN, CDR2 SYDVKM, per germline. CDR3 sequence reads: CASSVSRTGEAFF. The CDR3 nucleotides read TGTGCCAGCAGTGTCAGCCGGACAGGGGAAGCTTTCTTT.

This chain connects TRBV7-3 to TRBJ1-1, with unresolved D. Trimming shortened V by 5 bases and J by 0 bases, and 7 bases separated the two germline ends. This CDR3 is 13 amino acids long. The V gene's germline CDR1 is SGHTA and CDR2 FQGTGA. CDR3 bases: TGTGCCAGCAGCAAGCAGGTGAACACTGAAGCTTTCTTT. Residues: CASSKQVNTEAFF.

The chain has TRBV11-2 and TRBJ1-1; D remains unclear. Germline loops: CDR1 SGHAT, CDR2 FQNNGV. This CDR3 comprises 13 residues. Trimming removed 0 bases from V and 4 bases from J, with 6 bases in between. The CDR3, as DNA: TGTGCCAGCAGCTTAGAGGTCGGCACTGAAGCTTTCTTT. Amino acid sequence: CASSLEVGTEAFF.

This clone was seen more than once but under ten times. The chain uses TRBV7-8 and TRBJ1-1; D unresolved. Trimming removed 6 bases at V and 5 bases at J, with 13 bases between. The CDR3 extends over 13 amino acids. Germline assignment: CDR1 SGHVS and CDR2 FQNEAQ. The DNA for the CDR3 is TGTGCCAGCAGTCCTATTAGCCCTACTGAAGCTTTCTTT. Encoded protein: CASSPISPTEAFF.

CDR3 loop: CAISGQRNTEAFF. In DNA form, the CDR3 reads TGTGCCATCAGCGGACAGAGGAACACTGAAGCTTTCTTT. V gene TRBV10-3 combines with J gene TRBJ1-1; maybe TRBD1 (6 bases). The CDR3 totals 13 residues. Germline V gene sequence: CDR1 ENHRY, CDR2 SYGVKD. V lost 6 bases to trimming and J lost 1 base, with 9 bases between them.

The chain joins TRBV9 to TRBJ1-4; D may be TRBD1 (6 bases). This CDR3 comprises 15 residues. Germline V gene sequence: CDR1 SGDLS, CDR2 YYNGEE. V dropped 4 bases and J dropped 0 bases, with 10 bases sitting between them. The CDR3 region has the DNA TGTGCCAGCAGCTCGACAGGAGCAACTAATGAAAAACTGTTTTTT. This encodes CASSSTGATNEKLFF.

The chain combines TRBV19 with TRBJ2-1, with unresolved D. This CDR3 has 16 residues. From germline, CDR1 is LNHDA and CDR2 SQIVND (reference sequence). Trimming took 5 bases from V and 4 from J, leaving 18 bases between them. CDR3 nucleotide sequence: TGTGCCAGTAGTCCGCGGATCCTAGTGGGTTACAATGAGCAGTTCTTC. Translated, it gives CASSPRILVGYNEQFF.

This clone was detected once. This chain uses TRBV28 with TRBJ2-3, with TRBD2 identical over 8 bases. The CDR3 is 15 residues long. V shed 4 bases and J 2 bases; nucleotides not matched to a gene: 5. Germline V CDR1 and CDR2: MDHEN, SYDVKM. In DNA form, the CDR3 reads TGTGCCAGCAGTTCATTTAGCGGGGCCACAGATACGCAGTATTTT. This encodes CASSSFSGATDTQYF.